Listed here are 28 T cell receptor beta chains from one sample, sequenced in a study of T cell responses to AZD1222 COVID-19 vaccine. Here immunoSEQ multiplex PCR was the method, and the copy in TCRdb shows in-frame clones only, minus some. Of more than 85,000 clones in the sample, approximately 86% were seen once. The sample in question was peripheral blood, obtained on day 0 of AZD1222 vaccination. The receptors come from an adult in good health.

The DNA for the CDR3 is TGTGCCAGCATGGACAGGGCAGGCACAGATACGCAGTATTTT. This translates into CASMDRAGTDTQYF. The chain has TRBV2 and TRBJ2-3, with TRBD1 matching 8 bases. Germline-derived CDR1 and CDR2 are SNHLY and FYNNEI. J gave up 1 base and V 7 bases, and 4 bases lay outside the gene matches. The CDR3 runs to 14 residues.

The chain recombines TRBV3-1 (or the pseudogene TRBV3-2) with TRBJ1-2; possibly TRBD1 for D (5 bases). With 5 bases removed from V and 4 bases from J, the gap between germline ends came to 14 bases. The CDR3 runs to 14 residues. Germline V gene lookup returns CDR1 LGHDT and CDR2 YNNKEL (reference sequence). CDR3 amino acids: CASSETRDGYGYTF. Here the CDR3 DNA reads TGTGCCAGCAGCGAGACCAGGGACGGCTATGGCTACACCTTC.

The chain has TRBV9 and TRBJ2-3; possible D gene TRBD2, 5 bases. From germline, CDR1 is SGDLS and CDR2 YYNGEE. Trimming left V 4 bases short and J 6 bases short, with 15 bases between. The CDR3 totals 14 residues. DNA of the CDR3: TGTGCCAGCAGCCCCTCGAGTACTAGGGATACGCAGTATTTT. Residues: CASSPSSTRDTQYF.

This clone came up a few times. The chain uses TRBV2 and TRBJ1-5; 8 bases line up with TRBD1. This CDR3 has 15 residues. Germline CDR1 is SNHLY and CDR2 is FYNNEI. Unmatched junction bases numbered 4, after V lost 3 bases and J lost 3 bases. CDR3 DNA sequence: TGTGCCAGCAGTGAGACCAGGGGGCCCAATCAGCCCCAGCATTTT. Translated, it gives CASSETRGPNQPQHF.

This chain uses TRBV9 with TRBJ1-3; 8 bases agree with TRBD1. From germline, CDR1 is SGDLS and CDR2 YYNGEE. CDR3 length: 15 residues. J was trimmed by 2 bases and V by 2 bases; bases with no gene match: 3. The CDR3 here is CASSVTGAPGNTIYF. The CDR3 bases are TGTGCCAGCAGCGTGACAGGGGCTCCTGGAAACACCATATATTTT. Looking up the rest from reference TRBV9 and TRBJ1-3 gives the full variable domain: DSGVTQTPKHLITATGQRVTLRCSPRSGDLSVYWYQQSLDQGLQFLIQYYNGEERAKGNILERFSAQQFPDLHSELNLSSLELGDSALYFCASSVTGAPGNTIYFGEGSWLTVV.

The V call is TRBV6-4, the J call TRBJ1-2; D might be TRBD1 (5 bases). The CDR3 runs to 12 residues. The V end was cut by 2 bases, the J end by 8 bases, with 9 bases between. Germline CDR1 is MRHNA and CDR2 is SNTAGT. This chain's CDR3 is CASSDGGAGYTF. The CDR3 coding sequence is TGTGCCAGCAGTGACGGGGGAGCGGGCTACACCTTC.

The V gene is TRBV27, the J gene TRBJ2-2; TRBD1 matches 7 bases. The V and J ends lost 4 bases and 7 bases, in that order; junction bases with no gene match: 3. Germline V gene sequence: CDR1 MNHEY, CDR2 SMNVEV (reference sequence). The CDR3 is made up of 13 amino acids. CDR3 sequence reads: CASSSQGVGELFF. The CDR3 coding sequence is TGTGCCAGCAGTTCCCAGGGGGTCGGGGAGCTGTTTTTT.

The chain carries TRBV4-3 and TRBJ2-5, with D hard to call. The V gene lost 0 bases and the J gene lost 3 bases, with 11 bases spanning the gap. This CDR3 comprises 15 residues. Germline V gene sequence: CDR1 LGHNA, CDR2 YSLEER. This CDR3 reads CASSQDDKGKETQYF. In DNA, the CDR3 is TGCGCCAGCAGCCAAGATGATAAGGGTAAAGAGACCCAGTACTTC.

This chain joins TRBV30 and TRBJ2-7; 8 nucleotides agree with TRBD1. Unmatched junction bases numbered 1, after V lost 2 bases and J lost 1 base. Germline lookup yields CDR1 GTSNPN and CDR2 SVGIG (reference sequence). The CDR3 extends over 13 amino acids. The CDR3 region has the DNA TGTGCCTGGAGTTGGACAGGGTCCTACGAGCAGTACTTC. It encodes CAWSWTGSYEQYF.

The chain is built from TRBV28 and TRBJ2-7; D call uncertain. Germline lookup yields CDR1 MDHEN and CDR2 SYDVKM. This CDR3 has 13 residues. The V and J ends lost 6 bases and 5 bases respectively, with 14 bases between them. For the CDR3, the DNA is TGTGCCAGCAGGGGGTCCTACATGGACGAGCAGTACTTC. Translating it yields CASRGSYMDEQYF.

CDR3 sequence: CASSLALGGYETQYF. As DNA, the CDR3 is TGTGCCAGCAGCTTAGCTCTGGGGGGATACGAGACCCAGTACTTC. This rearrangement joins TRBV7-9 to TRBJ2-5; D might be TRBD2 (6 bases). The germline CDR1 and CDR2 sequences are SEHNR and FQNEAQ (reference sequence). This CDR3 has 15 residues. V was pared by 0 bases and J by 5 bases, with 13 bases between. Combining the CDR3 with reference TRBV7-9 and TRBJ2-5 gives the whole variable domain DTGVSQNPRHKITKRGQNVTFRCDPISEHNRLYWYRQTLGQGPEFLTYFQNEAQLEKSRLLSDRFSAERPKGSFSTLEIQRTEQGDSAMYLCASSLALGGYETQYFGPGTRLLVL.

The rearrangement joins TRBV28 to TRBJ1-2, with D unclear. The V end lost 7 bases, the J end lost 1 base, and 16 bases lay between the germline ends. Germline V gene data show CDR1 as MDHEN and CDR2 as SYDVKM. The CDR3 loop spans 15 amino acids. The CDR3 DNA reads TGTGCCAGCACCTTTTTGGACCGCGGTAACTATGGCTACACCTTC. It encodes CASTFLDRGNYGYTF.

The chain joins TRBV15 to TRBJ1-1, with unresolved D. CDR1 is LNHNV and CDR2 is YYDKDF in the germline V gene (reference sequence). This CDR3 has 15 residues. V shed 1 base and J shed 0 bases, with 9 bases lying between them. This chain's CDR3 is CATSRAATMNTEAFF. CDR3 nucleotide sequence: TGTGCCACCAGCAGAGCAGCTACTATGAACACTGAAGCTTTCTTT.

This chain connects TRBV12-3 or TRBV12-4 to TRBJ1-5; D ambiguous. Between the trimmed V and J ends, which lost 5 bases and 4 bases, there was a span of 9 bases. This CDR3 contains 13 residues. CDR3 region: CASSGRPNQPQHF. The CDR3 nucleotides are TGTGCCAGCAGTGGCCGGCCTAATCAGCCCCAGCATTTT.

The rearrangement links TRBV7-2 to TRBJ1-6, with unresolved D. Germline V gene data show CDR1 as SGHTA and CDR2 as FQGNSA. The CDR3 consists of 15 residues. Deletions cut 2 bases from V and 6 bases from J, with 11 bases between. CDR3 DNA: TGTGCCAGCAGCTTAAATCCAGCCTTTAATTCACCCCTCCACTTT. It specifies CASSLNPAFNSPLHF.

The chain recombines TRBV9 with TRBJ1-3, with D possibly being TRBD1 (5 bases). The germline gives CDR1 SGDLS, CDR2 YYNGEE. The V and J ends lost 4 bases and 4 bases respectively, with 15 bases between them. CDR3 length: 15 residues. CDR3 protein: CASSSSGAQGNTIYF. CDR3 bases: TGTGCCAGCAGCTCTTCCGGGGCACAAGGAAACACCATATATTTT. The full variable domain, rest sourced from reference TRBV9 and TRBJ1-3, is DSGVTQTPKHLITATGQRVTLRCSPRSGDLSVYWYQQSLDQGLQFLIQYYNGEERAKGNILERFSAQQFPDLHSELNLSSLELGDSALYFCASSSSGAQGNTIYFGEGSWLTVV.

DNA of the CDR3: TGTGCCACCCAGGGTTTTGAGGGATATGGCTACACCTTC. It specifies CATQGFEGYGYTF. The chain links TRBV7-2 to TRBJ1-2; D is perhaps TRBD1 (5 bases). There are 13 residues in the CDR3. Germline CDR1 SGHTA, CDR2 FQGNSA. Deletions cut 10 bases from V and 5 bases from J, with 17 bases between.

The chain combines TRBV7-9 with TRBJ1-3; no firm D call. The CDR3 is 12 amino acids. Trimming pared 3 bases from V and 7 bases from J, leaving 7 bases between. CDR1 is SEHNR, CDR2 FQNEAQ, per germline (reference sequence). The CDR3: CASSLGMNTIYF. CDR3 nucleotides: TGTGCCAGCAGCTTGGGGATGAACACCATATATTTT.

This clone has just one count. This sequence joins TRBV5-4 and TRBJ2-2; 10 nucleotides align to TRBD2. The germline gives CDR1 SGHNT, CDR2 YYREEE (reference sequence). Unmatched junction bases numbered 5, after V lost 5 bases and J lost 4 bases. The CDR3 totals 15 residues. The CDR3 DNA reads as TGTGCCAGCAGTGTGTTAGCGGGAGGCACCGGGGAGCTGTTTTTT. This sequence encodes CASSVLAGGTGELFF.

The rearrangement joins TRBV20-1 to TRBJ1-2; tentatively, D is TRBD1 (5 bases). Germline lookup yields CDR1 DFQATT and CDR2 SNEGSKA (reference sequence). The CDR3 has 11 amino acids. The CDR3 reads CRMGGNYGYTF. The CDR3 nucleotides read TGCAGGATGGGGGGTAACTATGGCTACACCTTC.

The chain joins TRBV6-2 or TRBV6-3 to TRBJ1-5; 8 bases align to TRBD1. This CDR3 is built from 15 residues. The junction had 4 bases not matched to a gene; V was cut back by 2 bases and J by 4 bases. Germline V CDR1 and CDR2: MNHEY, SVGEGT. The CDR3 protein is CASSYSGDRNQPQHF. CDR3 nucleotides: TGTGCCAGCAGTTACAGCGGGGACAGGAATCAGCCCCAGCATTTT.

This clone appeared a single time. The chain is built from TRBV14 and TRBJ2-7, with D tentatively TRBD1 (5 bases). The ends were cut back, 1 base at V and 2 bases at J, with 12 bases in the middle. The CDR3 has 15 residues. The germline CDR1 and CDR2 sequences are SGHDN and FVKESK. CDR3 sequence: CASSQGSGRAYEQYF. The CDR3 DNA follows: TGTGCCAGCAGCCAAGGATCCGGCAGGGCCTACGAGCAGTACTTC.

The chain links TRBV11-2 to TRBJ1-1; 7 bases are a match to TRBD1. This CDR3 spans 14 amino acids. The trim removed 1 base at V and 1 base at J, leaving 0 bases unmatched. Germline V CDR1 and CDR2: SGHAT, FQNNGV. The chain's CDR3 is CASSLGTGNTEAFF. CDR3 in DNA: TGTGCCAGCAGCTTAGGGACAGGGAACACTGAAGCTTTCTTT.

V gene TRBV27 combines with J gene TRBJ2-7; 7 nucleotides align to TRBD2. CDR3 length: 15 residues. From germline, CDR1 is MNHEY and CDR2 SMNVEV (reference sequence). Germline trimming cut 0 bases from V and 3 bases from J; bases unmatched to any gene: 5. CDR3 sequence: CASSLSGRGDYEQYF. The CDR3 DNA reads TGTGCCAGCAGTTTATCAGGCCGGGGGGACTACGAGCAGTACTTC.

The chain carries TRBV5-5 and TRBJ2-7, with 8 bases matching TRBD1. The CDR3 totals 13 residues. The V segment lost 0 bases and the J segment 4 bases; nucleotides outside the gene matches: 0. CDR1 and CDR2 from the germline V gene are SGHKS and YYEKEE (reference sequence). DNA of the CDR3: TGTGCCAGCAGCTTGGACAGGGGGTACGAGCAGTACTTC. Translated, it gives CASSLDRGYEQYF.

The chain is built from TRBV30 and TRBJ1-2; D not resolved. The V end was cut by 2 bases, the J end by 6 bases, with 19 bases between. CDR1 GTSNPN and CDR2 SVGIG come from the germline V gene (reference sequence). This CDR3 is 15 amino acids long. The CDR3 bases are TGTGCCTGGAGTCTTATAGGGATGGGCATAAATGGCTACACCTTC. Translated, it gives CAWSLIGMGINGYTF.

The chain combines TRBV6-1 with TRBJ2-1; D remains unclear. The CDR3 has 12 amino acids. Between the trimmed V and J ends, which lost 1 base and 8 bases, there was a span of 6 bases. Germline CDR1 is MNHNS and CDR2 is SASEGT. The CDR3 DNA follows: TGTGCCAGCAGTGAAGTGTACCATGAGCAGTTCTTC. Its translation is CASSEVYHEQFF.

This clone was found once. The V gene is TRBV20-1, the J gene TRBJ1-5; tentatively, D is TRBD1 (6 bases). Deletions cut 6 bases from V and 13 bases from J, with 13 bases between. The CDR3 is 10 amino acids. Germline V CDR1 and CDR2: DFQATT, SNEGSKA (reference sequence). The CDR3 DNA sequence: TGCAGTGCCCTTCGGGGGCGTCAGCATTTT. Residues: CSALRGRQHF.